Described below is a single T cell receptor (beta chain) sequence and its context. This specimen comes from a study of blood T cell repertoires in COVID-19. Across the whole study: The United States, Italy and Spain provided the acute and convalescent COVID-19 samples. In each case, the material was cDNA or gDNA derived from T cells, B-cell-depleted T cells, or PBMCs.

Measured with immunoSEQ multiplex PCR; TCRdb has only the in-frame clones, and not every one. In the table there are fewer than 300,000 clones, roughly 93% of which are singletons. The CDR3 is 15 amino acids. The receptor was derived from a woman between 40 and 50 years old with acute COVID-19. The rearrangement joins TRBV21-1 to TRBJ1-4; the table's D call TRBD1 went unverified against the DNA. TRBV21-1 is annotated as a pseudogene. Sequenced material: PBMCs or T cells enriched from blood (not recorded which). CDR3 bases: TGTGCCAGCAGCGACACAGGGTCCTTTGATGAAAAACTGTTTTTT. It is translated as CASSDTGSFDEKLFF.